This T cell receptor beta chain came from a study of blood T cell repertoires in COVID-19. This clone was counted a few times. Authors' methods: Scientists estimated how many nucleated cells there were by amplifying reference gene primers. Using immunoSEQ multiplex PCR, the repertoire was profiled, and TCRdb retains in-frame clones only, with some absent. V, J and clone size were drawn from that table, and D and trimming were deduced from the DNA. The table includes over 45,000 clones, approximately 84% detected once. This receptor was identified in a man in his 70s with active COVID-19. Sequenced input: peripheral blood.

CDR3: CAWNLAGVRAGELFF. CDR3 nucleotides: TGTGCCTGGAATCTAGCGGGAGTAAGGGCCGGGGAGCTGTTTTTT. The V gene is TRBV30, the J gene TRBJ2-2; 10 nucleotides agree with TRBD2. V shed 4 bases and J 6 bases; nucleotides not matched to a gene: 8. Germline V gene lookup returns CDR1 GTSNPN and CDR2 SVGIG (reference sequence). CDR3 size: 15 residues. Filled out from reference TRBV30 and TRBJ2-2, the complete variable domain reads SQTIHQWPATLVQPVGSPLSLECTVEGTSNPNLYWYRQAAGRGLQLLFYSVGIGQISSEVPQNLSASRPQDRQFILSSKKLLLSDSGFYLCAWNLAGVRAGELFFGEGSRLTVL.